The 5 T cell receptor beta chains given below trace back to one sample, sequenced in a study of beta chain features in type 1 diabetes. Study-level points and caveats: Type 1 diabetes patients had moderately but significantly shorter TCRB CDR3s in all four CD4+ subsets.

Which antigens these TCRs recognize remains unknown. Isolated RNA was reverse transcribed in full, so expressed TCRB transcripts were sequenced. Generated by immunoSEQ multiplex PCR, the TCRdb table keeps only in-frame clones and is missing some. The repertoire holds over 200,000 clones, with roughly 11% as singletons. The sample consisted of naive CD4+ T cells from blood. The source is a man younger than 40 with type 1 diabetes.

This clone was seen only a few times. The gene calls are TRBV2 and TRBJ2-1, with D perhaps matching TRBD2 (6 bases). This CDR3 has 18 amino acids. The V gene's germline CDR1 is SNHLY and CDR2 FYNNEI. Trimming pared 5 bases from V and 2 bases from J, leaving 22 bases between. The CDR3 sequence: CASSYERAPSAAYNEQFF. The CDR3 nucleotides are TGTGCCAGCAGTTACGAGCGGGCCCCTAGCGCGGCCTACAATGAGCAGTTCTTC. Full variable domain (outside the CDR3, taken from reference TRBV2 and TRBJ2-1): EPEVTQTPSHQVTQMGQEVILRCVPISNHLYFYWYRQILGQKVEFLVSFYNNEISEKSEIFDDQFSVERPDGSNFTLKIRSTKLEDSAMYFCASSYERAPSAAYNEQFFGPGTRLTVL.

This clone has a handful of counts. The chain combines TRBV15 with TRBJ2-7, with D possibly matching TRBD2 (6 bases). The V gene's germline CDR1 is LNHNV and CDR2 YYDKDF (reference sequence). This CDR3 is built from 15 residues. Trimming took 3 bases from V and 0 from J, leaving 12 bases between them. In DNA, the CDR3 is TGTGCCACCAGCAGCGGAGGGCTATACTCCTACGAGCAGTACTTC. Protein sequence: CATSSGGLYSYEQYF.

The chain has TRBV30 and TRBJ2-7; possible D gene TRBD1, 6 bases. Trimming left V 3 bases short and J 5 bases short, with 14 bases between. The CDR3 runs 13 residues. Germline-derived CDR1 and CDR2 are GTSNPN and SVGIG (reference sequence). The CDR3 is CAWRLKGGDEQYF. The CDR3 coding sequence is TGTGCCTGGAGGTTGAAAGGGGGTGACGAGCAGTACTTC.

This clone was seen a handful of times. CDR3 nucleotide sequence: TGTGCCAGCAGCGGGCGGGGGACTTCCTACGAGCAGTACTTC. Translation: CASSGRGTSYEQYF. The chain combines TRBV7-2 with TRBJ2-7; 7 positions match TRBD2. CDR3 length equals 14 residues. Germline CDR1 and CDR2: SGHTA and FQGNSA. With 5 bases clipped from V and 1 base from J, the junction kept 5 bases outside the gene matches.

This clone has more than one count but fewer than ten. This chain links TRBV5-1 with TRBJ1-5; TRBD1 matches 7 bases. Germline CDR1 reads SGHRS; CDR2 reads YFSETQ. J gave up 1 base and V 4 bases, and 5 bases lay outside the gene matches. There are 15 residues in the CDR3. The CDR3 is CASSAEGASNQPQHF. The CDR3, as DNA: TGCGCCAGCAGCGCGGAGGGGGCGAGCAATCAGCCCCAGCATTTT.